The 31 T cell receptor beta chains below come from one sample, sequenced in a study of Graves' ophthalmopathy and Graves' hyperthyroidism. Scientists amplified the TCR beta CDR3 regions from RNA transcripts. An opening RT-PCR round employed HTBI primers and preceded a second-round multiplex PCR. MiXCR, applied by TCRdb to the multiplex PCR reads, yields one record per CDR3 protein. The sample contains about 620,000 distinct CDR3 sequences, approximately 21% of which appear only once. The source material was peripheral blood. Source of these receptors: a woman between 18 and 29 years old with stable Graves' hyperthyroidism. Some clones in this sample may be carry-over from other donors' samples.

This clonotype was observed many times. This sequence joins TRBV6-1 and TRBJ2-5; D may be TRBD1 (5 bases). Germline V lookup: CDR1 MNHNS, CDR2 SASEGT. This CDR3 has 12 amino acids. The ends were cut back, 9 bases at V and 4 bases at J, with 12 bases in the middle. CDR3 region: CASTGQTETQYF. CDR3 sequence (DNA): TGTGCCAGTACAGGTCAGACAGAGACCCAGTACTTC.

To note about this clonotype: This sequence may be a read error, since a much larger clone differs from it by one base. Since no conserved phenylalanine or tryptophan closes the CDR3, a read error is the likely cause. The chain carries TRBV6-1 and TRBJ2-3, with D possibly TRBD2 on 7 matching bases. Germline V gives CDR1 MNHNS, CDR2 SASEGT. The CDR3 is 18 amino acids. V shed 4 bases and J shed 5 bases, with 25 bases lying between them. This CDR3 is CASSGGLAGEGSLDTQYC. The DNA for the CDR3 is TGTGCCAGCAGTGGGGGGCTGGCGGGAGAGGGGAGCTTAGATACGCAGTATTGT.

This chain links TRBV10-3 with TRBJ1-5, with no clear D. The CDR3 has 16 amino acids. V shed 7 bases and J shed 0 bases, with 16 bases lying between them. The germline CDR1 and CDR2 sequences are ENHRY and SYGVKD. DNA of the CDR3: TGTGCCATCATCCCGGACCGCACTTATAGCAATCAGCCCCAGCATTTT. Translating it yields CAIIPDRTYSNQPQHF.

In its sample, this clonotype was seen many times. The rearrangement joins TRBV6-5 to TRBJ1-1; D is unresolved. The V gene lost 2 bases and the J gene lost 11 bases, with 9 bases spanning the gap. CDR1 and CDR2 from the germline V gene are MNHEY and SVGAGI. This CDR3 contains 11 residues. The CDR3 nucleotides read TGTGCCAGCAGTTACGGCTTTTCGGCTTTCTTT. This gives the protein CASSYGFSAFF.

The rearrangement uses TRBV11-2 and TRBJ2-3; 9 bases line up with TRBD1. Trimming cost V 4 bases and J 1 base; bases outside gene matches: 3. Germline V gene sequence: CDR1 SGHAT, CDR2 FQNNGV. CDR3 size: 15 residues. The CDR3 DNA sequence: TGTGCCAGCAGCTACAGGGGGCGCGGCACAGATACGCAGTATTTT. This codes for CASSYRGRGTDTQYF.

This clonotype was observed a handful of times. The V gene is TRBV20-1, the J gene TRBJ2-7; TRBD2 aligns across 12 bases. This CDR3 contains 15 residues. Germline CDR1 is DFQATT and CDR2 is SNEGSKA (reference sequence). The trim removed 3 bases at V and 2 bases at J, leaving 5 bases unmatched. The CDR3 is CSASTSGGPTYEQYF. In nucleotides, the CDR3 is TGCAGTGCTAGCACTAGCGGGGGGCCTACCTACGAGCAGTACTTC.

The chain carries TRBV28 and TRBJ1-6; D possibly corresponds to TRBD1 (5 bases). The V end lost 5 bases, the J end lost 0 bases, and 11 bases lay between the germline ends. The CDR3 covers 16 residues. The V gene's germline CDR1 is MDHEN and CDR2 SYDVKM. CDR3 DNA: TGTGCCAGCAGTAGGGACCCGAGCTCCTATAATTCACCCCTCCACTTT. Translating it yields CASSRDPSSYNSPLHF.

This clonotype was seen a handful of times. The chain recombines TRBV29-1 with TRBJ1-5; tentative D call: TRBD1 (5 bases). Germline CDR1 and CDR2: SQVTM and ANQGSEA. The CDR3 sequence is 12 residues long. Trimming took off 6 bases at V and 7 bases at J, with 13 bases between the two ends. In nucleotides, the CDR3 is TGCAGCGTGGGGGGGGTTGGGCAGCCCCAGCATTTT. This codes for CSVGGVGQPQHF.

This chain uses TRBV29-1 with TRBJ1-1; the D gene is possibly TRBD1 (5 bases). V was pared by 8 bases and J by 1 base, with 11 bases between. Germline V gene data show CDR1 as SQVTM and CDR2 as ANQGSEA. The CDR3 totals 12 residues. The CDR3 nucleotides read TGCAGCCCTGATAGGGGGAACACTGAAGCTTTCTTT. Protein sequence: CSPDRGNTEAFF. Looking up the rest from reference TRBV29-1 and TRBJ1-1 gives the full variable domain: SAVISQKPSRDICQRGTSLTIQCQVDSQVTMMFWYRQQPGQSLTLIATANQGSEATYESGFVIDKFPISRPNLTFSTLTVSNMSPEDSSIYLCSPDRGNTEAFFGQGTRLTVV.

This clonotype showed up many times. J is TRBJ1-2 and V is TRBV5-1; perhaps TRBD1 as D (5 bases). Per the germline V gene, CDR1 is SGHRS and CDR2 is YFSETQ. Trimming pared 4 bases from V and 5 bases from J, leaving 18 bases between. The CDR3 extends over 15 amino acids. In DNA, the CDR3 is TGCGCCAGCAGCCCAGCGAACGGGGGGTTGTATGGCTACACCTTC. This translates into CASSPANGGLYGYTF.

The table lists this clonotype with many counts. J is TRBJ2-6 and V is TRBV11-2; no clear D gene. CDR1 SGHAT and CDR2 FQNNGV come from the germline V gene. V was cut by 5 bases and J by 0 bases, with 14 bases left in between. The CDR3 length is 17 residues. Written as DNA, the CDR3 is TGTGCCAGCAGCCCGCCCCGGGCCTACTCTGGGGCCAACGTCCTGACTTTC. Its protein is CASSPPRAYSGANVLTF.

Ten or more counts support this clonotype. The chain recombines TRBV30 with TRBJ2-2; D perhaps matches TRBD2 (5 bases). The germline gives CDR1 GTSNPN, CDR2 SVGIG (reference sequence). CDR3 length: 15 residues. V was cut by 2 bases and J by 1 base, with 11 bases left in between. CDR3 residues: CAWSIGGQNTGELFF. Here the CDR3 DNA reads TGTGCCTGGAGTATCGGCGGGCAGAACACCGGGGAGCTGTTTTTT.

In this sample, this clonotype turned up many times. The rearrangement joins TRBV6-1 to TRBJ1-3; D is unresolved. Germline CDR1 and CDR2: MNHNS and SASEGT. Trimming took 7 bases from V and 0 from J, leaving 13 bases between them. The CDR3 length is 15 residues. CDR3 in DNA: TGTGCCAGCATGATCGTCCATTCCTCTGGAAACACCATATATTTT. This encodes CASMIVHSSGNTIYF.

The chain carries TRBV4-1 and TRBJ1-2; maybe TRBD1 (5 bases). V was trimmed by 4 bases and J by 7 bases, leaving 16 bases between them. The length of the CDR3 is 14 residues. Germline lookup yields CDR1 MGHRA and CDR2 YSYEKL. CDR3 sequence reads: CASSPPGGEGGYTF. The CDR3 DNA reads TGCGCCAGCAGCCCCCCGGGGGGGGAAGGTGGCTACACCTTC.

In its sample, this clonotype was seen many times. The chain has TRBV18 and TRBJ2-5; 7 nucleotides match TRBD1. Losses at the gene ends were 4 bases for V and 3 bases for J; bases not matched to a gene: 5. CDR1 and CDR2 from the germline V gene are KGHSH and LQKENI. CDR3 length equals 14 residues. The CDR3 region has the DNA TGTGCCAGCTCACAGGGGACAGTAGAAGAGACCCAGTACTTC. Its protein product is CASSQGTVEETQYF.

This clonotype was seen many times. The chain recombines TRBV12-3 or TRBV12-4 with TRBJ2-4; 9 bases align to TRBD1. There are 14 residues in the CDR3. V was pared by 3 bases and J by 6 bases, with 3 bases of the junction left unmatched. The CDR3 sequence: CASSFGGQGNIQYF. DNA for the CDR3: TGTGCCAGCAGTTTCGGGGGACAGGGAAACATTCAGTACTTC.

This clonotype appeared many times. The chain carries TRBV5-1 and TRBJ1-5, with 10 bases lining up with TRBD1. Germline V gives CDR1 SGHRS, CDR2 YFSETQ. V lost 7 bases to trimming and J lost 2 bases; unmatched junction nucleotides: 3. The CDR3 has 14 residues. CDR3 sequence (DNA): TGCGCCAGCCGGACAGGGGGAGGCAATCAGCCCCAGCATTTT. Protein sequence: CASRTGGGNQPQHF.

This clonotype appeared many times. This chain connects TRBV9 to TRBJ1-5, with D unclear. The CDR3 runs 14 residues. Germline assignment: CDR1 SGDLS and CDR2 YYNGEE. V gave up 4 bases and J gave up 5 bases, with 13 bases separating them. CDR3 amino acids: CASSPRDGDQPQHF. The CDR3 nucleotides are TGTGCCAGCAGCCCGCGGGATGGGGATCAGCCCCAGCATTTT.

This clonotype has a handful of counts. The chain uses TRBV11-1 and TRBJ1-1; D unclear. The CDR3 has 13 residues. Germline values: CDR1 SGHAT, CDR2 FQDESV (reference sequence). Trimming removed 3 bases at V and 6 bases at J, with 11 bases between. The CDR3 DNA sequence: TGTGCCAGCAGCTTGGGCAGGATCTCTGAAGCTTTCTTT. As protein: CASSLGRISEAFF.

This clonotype turned up a few times. The chain is built from TRBV20-1 and TRBJ1-1; TRBD1 matches 12 bases. The germline CDR1 and CDR2 sequences are DFQATT and SNEGSKA (reference sequence). The trim removed 4 bases at V and 7 bases at J, leaving 10 bases unmatched. The CDR3 is 15 residues long. The CDR3 reads CSANFPGQGALEAFF. The CDR3 DNA reads TGCAGTGCTAACTTCCCGGGACAGGGGGCCCTTGAAGCTTTCTTT.

This clonotype has more than one count but fewer than ten. V usage is TRBV4-2 and J usage is TRBJ1-2; D unresolved. The CDR3 has 15 residues. From germline, CDR1 is LGHNA and CDR2 YNFKEQ. Deletions cut 0 bases from V and 0 bases from J, with 8 bases between. In DNA form, the CDR3 reads TGTGCCAGCAGCCAAGAACTTTCTTCTAACTATGGCTACACCTTC. Translated, it gives CASSQELSSNYGYTF.

Regarding this clonotype: A much larger clone is a single base away; this may be a read error. The CDR3 nucleotides read TGTGCCAACAGTCAAGGTACAGGGGACATCGACACCTTC. This gives the protein CANSQGTGDIDTF. The chain joins TRBV12-3 or TRBV12-4 to TRBJ1-2; 7 bases are shared with TRBD1. The CDR3 has 13 residues.

This clonotype has just a few counts. This chain's CDR3 is CASTSSEGQETQYF. The CDR3 DNA reads as TGTGCCAGCACTTCTTCGGAGGGGCAAGAGACCCAGTACTTC. The rearrangement joins TRBV12-3 or TRBV12-4 to TRBJ2-5; weak D call: TRBD2 (6 bases). Deletions cut 7 bases from V and 2 bases from J, with 14 bases between. CDR3 size: 14 residues.

A few counts support this clonotype. The V and J genes are TRBV2 and TRBJ2-5, with 16 bases aligning to TRBD2. Germline CDR1 and CDR2: SNHLY and FYNNEI. The ends lost 7 bases at V and 2 bases at J; junction bases unmatched: 10. This CDR3 comprises 18 residues. The CDR3, as DNA: TGTGCCAGCATCTGGGGACTAGCGGGAGGGCCGAGTCAAGAGACCCAGTACTTC. This encodes CASIWGLAGGPSQETQYF.

The rearrangement joins TRBV29-1 to TRBJ1-2; D not certain. Deletions cut 2 bases from V and 4 bases from J, with 8 bases between. The CDR3 covers 12 residues. Germline CDR1 is SQVTM and CDR2 is ANQGSEA. The CDR3 DNA reads TGCAGCGTTGAATCGGGCACCTATGGCTACACCTTC. This encodes CSVESGTYGYTF.

There are many counts of this clonotype. The chain has TRBV5-1 and TRBJ1-2; D uncertain. Germline CDR1 reads SGHRS; CDR2 reads YFSETQ. CDR3 size: 15 residues. Between the trimmed V and J ends, which lost 7 bases and 1 base, there was a span of 17 bases. The CDR3 region is CASRLAGGLNYGYTF. The CDR3 DNA follows: TGCGCCAGCCGCCTCGCAGGAGGGCTTAACTATGGCTACACCTTC.

This clonotype was seen repeatedly, ten times or more. The V and J genes are TRBV6-1 and TRBJ2-7; TRBD1 matches 9 bases. Germline lookup yields CDR1 MNHNS and CDR2 SASEGT. The CDR3 length is 14 residues. J was trimmed by 3 bases and V by 2 bases; bases with no gene match: 2. The CDR3 spells CASSEPTGGYEQYF. The CDR3 nucleotides read TGTGCCAGCAGTGAACCGACAGGGGGCTACGAGCAGTACTTC.

This clonotype has just a few counts. The genes are TRBV13 and TRBJ1-1; 7 nucleotides line up with TRBD1. Germline lookup yields CDR1 PRHDT and CDR2 FYEKMQ (reference sequence). V lost 5 bases, J lost 6 bases, and 12 bases stayed unmatched. The CDR3 loop spans 15 amino acids. CDR3 nucleotide sequence: TGTGCCAGCAGCACACGAAAGACAGGGCCCCCTGAAGCTTTCTTT. It encodes CASSTRKTGPPEAFF.

This clonotype has ten or more counts. This chain connects TRBV6-1 to TRBJ2-2, with 12 bases identical to TRBD2. The CDR3 runs 16 residues. Germline CDR1 reads MNHNS; CDR2 reads SASEGT. With 4 bases clipped from V and 0 bases from J, the junction kept 0 bases outside the gene matches. DNA for the CDR3: TGTGCCAGCAGTGGGACTAGCGGGGCGAACACCGGGGAGCTGTTTTTT. Translated, it gives CASSGTSGANTGELFF.

There are many counts of this clonotype. The chain combines TRBV12-3 or TRBV12-4 with TRBJ2-7; D perhaps matches TRBD2 (6 bases). V was clipped by 6 bases and J by 4 bases, with 22 bases between them. This CDR3 comprises 16 residues. CDR3 protein: CASSPGEGRAGYEQYF. DNA of the CDR3: TGTGCCAGCAGCCCCGGGGAAGGAAGGGCGGGGTACGAGCAGTACTTC.

This clonotype was counted at least ten times. J is TRBJ2-5 and V is TRBV29-1, with D maybe TRBD2 (6 bases). CDR1 and CDR2 (germline): SQVTM, ANQGSEA. The CDR3 loop spans 12 amino acids. The ends were cut back, 7 bases at V and 2 bases at J, with 11 bases in the middle. DNA of the CDR3: TGCAGCGGGTATGGGGGGCAAGAGACCCAGTACTTC. This translates into CSGYGGQETQYF.